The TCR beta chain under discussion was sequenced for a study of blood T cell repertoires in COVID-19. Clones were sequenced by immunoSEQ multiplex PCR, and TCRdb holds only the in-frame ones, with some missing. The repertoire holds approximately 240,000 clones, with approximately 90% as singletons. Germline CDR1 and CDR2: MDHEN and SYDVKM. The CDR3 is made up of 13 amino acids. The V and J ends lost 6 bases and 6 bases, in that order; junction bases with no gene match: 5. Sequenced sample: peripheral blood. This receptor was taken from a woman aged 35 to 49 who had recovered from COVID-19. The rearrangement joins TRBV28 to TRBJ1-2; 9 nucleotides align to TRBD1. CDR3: CASSQGQGHGYTF. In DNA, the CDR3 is TGTGCCAGCAGCCAGGGACAGGGCCATGGCTACACCTTC.